These 28 T cell receptor beta chains were sequenced from one sample in a study of T-cell reconstitution after alpha-beta-depleted transplantation in children. The library targeted TCRbeta and was prepared with unique molecular identifiers. In TCRdb, the PCR reads were re-called with MiXCR into one record per CDR3 protein. Among over 150,000 distinct CDR3 sequences listed, roughly 6% were seen once. The sequencing used PBMCs, collected before TCRalphabeta/CD19-depleted stem cell transplant. These receptors all come from a girl less than two years old with combined immunodeficiency, due to receive a stem cell transplant.

This clonotype was seen at least ten times. V gene TRBV4-1 combines with J gene TRBJ1-1; a weak D match, TRBD1 (6 bases). The CDR3 totals 15 residues. The V gene lost 1 base and the J gene lost 1 base, with 10 bases spanning the gap. CDR1 and CDR2 from the germline V gene are MGHRA and YSYEKL. The chain's CDR3 is CASSQVETGNTEAFF. The CDR3 DNA reads as TGCGCCAGCAGCCAAGTGGAGACAGGGAACACTGAAGCTTTCTTT.

This clonotype has only a few counts. This chain connects TRBV7-6 to TRBJ2-1, with a possible D match to TRBD2 (6 bases). The V end lost 3 bases, the J end lost 3 bases, and 18 bases lay between the germline ends. Germline V gene sequence: CDR1 SGHVS, CDR2 FNYEAQ. The CDR3 is 17 amino acids. Here the CDR3 DNA reads TGTGCCAGCAGCTTGCAACACTTCTGGGAGGACTACAATGAGCAGTTCTTC. This gives the protein CASSLQHFWEDYNEQFF.

Ten or more counts support this clonotype. This chain uses TRBV29-1 with TRBJ2-1, with D possibly called TRBD1 or TRBD2 (5 bases each). The CDR3 length is 10 residues. V lost 4 bases, J lost 8 bases, and 6 bases lay in between. Germline lookup yields CDR1 SQVTM and CDR2 ANQGSEA. CDR3 residues: CSVGGHEQFF. The DNA of the CDR3 is TGCAGCGTTGGGGGACATGAGCAGTTCTTC.

This clonotype was counted at least ten times. The rearrangement joins TRBV3-1 to TRBJ2-1; 12 nucleotides align to TRBD2. V shed 1 base, J shed 3 bases, and the junction held 1 base outside the gene matches. The CDR3 loop spans 16 amino acids. Per the germline V gene, CDR1 is LGHDT and CDR2 is YNNKEL (reference sequence). CDR3 in amino acids: CASSQGTSGIYNEQFF. The CDR3 DNA sequence: TGTGCCAGCAGCCAAGGGACTAGCGGGATCTACAATGAGCAGTTCTTC.

The CDR3 reads CASTLAGGIQETQYF. Written as DNA, the CDR3 is TGTGCCAGCACCCTAGCGGGGGGGATCCAAGAGACCCAGTACTTC. The chain joins TRBV6-2 or TRBV6-3 to TRBJ2-5; TRBD2 matches at 12 bases. The ends lost 7 bases at V and 1 base at J; junction bases unmatched: 4. This CDR3 has 15 amino acids. Germline values: CDR1 MNHEY, CDR2 SVGEGT.

This clonotype came up many times. J is TRBJ2-2 and V is TRBV6-5; TRBD1 might be the D (6 bases). Trimming shortened V by 0 bases and J by 2 bases, and 10 bases separated the two germline ends. The length of the CDR3 is 16 residues. The V gene's germline CDR1 is MNHEY and CDR2 SVGAGI. The CDR3 is CASSYSQQGNTGELFF. The CDR3 DNA sequence: TGTGCCAGCAGTTACTCCCAACAGGGTAACACCGGGGAGCTGTTTTTT.

The sample holds many counts of this clonotype. This sequence joins TRBV20-1 and TRBJ2-3; D is possibly TRBD2 (5 bases). Trimming took 1 base from V and 5 from J, leaving 13 bases between them. Germline-derived CDR1 and CDR2 are DFQATT and SNEGSKA (reference sequence). The CDR3 loop spans 14 amino acids. The CDR3 here is CSARVWETGDTQYF. The CDR3 nucleotides read TGCAGTGCTAGAGTGTGGGAGACGGGAGATACGCAGTATTTT.

The chain combines TRBV6-2 or TRBV6-3 with TRBJ2-7; 7 nucleotides match TRBD1. Germline trimming cut 7 bases from V and 0 bases from J; bases unmatched to any gene: 9. The CDR3 is made up of 15 amino acids. The germline gives CDR1 MNHEY, CDR2 SVGEGT. This chain's CDR3 is CASKVGQAASYEQYF. CDR3 coding DNA: TGTGCCAGCAAGGTCGGACAGGCAGCCTCCTACGAGCAGTACTTC.

This clonotype was recorded many times. V gene TRBV29-1 combines with J gene TRBJ2-1; the match to TRBD1 covers 8 bases. The CDR3 runs 11 residues. Germline V gene sequence: CDR1 SQVTM, CDR2 ANQGSEA. In DNA, the CDR3 is TGCACCATTTTAAGGACAGGGGAGCAGTTCTTC. As protein: CTILRTGEQFF.

This clonotype was recorded many times. The chain has TRBV29-1 and TRBJ2-2; unclear D gene. CDR1 is SQVTM and CDR2 is ANQGSEA in the germline V gene. Trimming took off 8 bases at V and 2 bases at J, with 12 bases between the two ends. This CDR3 region has 13 residues. CDR3 nucleotide sequence: TGCAGCCTCTTGCCGGATAACACCGGGGAGCTGTTTTTT. Protein sequence: CSLLPDNTGELFF.

There are a few counts of this clonotype. This sequence joins TRBV5-8 and TRBJ1-2; D not certain. From germline, CDR1 is SGHTS and CDR2 YDEGEE. The V and J ends lost 0 bases and 4 bases respectively, with 16 bases between them. This CDR3 comprises 16 residues. CDR3 in DNA: TGTGCCAGCAGCTTGGAAGCACATACTTTGACCTATGGCTACACCTTC. It yields the protein CASSLEAHTLTYGYTF.

This clonotype was seen many times. This chain links TRBV18 with TRBJ1-1, with D tentatively TRBD1 (5 bases). The CDR3 extends over 18 amino acids. Per the germline V gene, CDR1 is KGHSH and CDR2 is LQKENI. The V end was cut by 3 bases, the J end by 3 bases, with 23 bases between. This CDR3 is CASSPRQGLFFADTEAFF. The CDR3 DNA reads as TGTGCCAGCTCACCTCGTCAGGGACTCTTCTTCGCGGACACTGAAGCTTTCTTT.

This clonotype has a count of ten or more. The rearrangement links TRBV16 to TRBJ2-7; D ambiguous. CDR3 length equals 12 residues. The V end was cut by 0 bases, the J end by 7 bases, with 7 bases between. CDR1 and CDR2 (germline): KGHSY, FQNENV. CDR3 residues: CASSQSPTEQYF. CDR3 DNA sequence: TGTGCCAGCAGCCAATCTCCTACGGAGCAGTACTTC.

This clonotype appeared a few times. V and J are TRBV7-2 and TRBJ2-5; 8 bases fit TRBD1. The germline V gene has CDR1 SGHTA and CDR2 FQGNSA. The CDR3 has 16 amino acids. The V gene end was trimmed by 1 base and the J gene end by 1 base; junction bases not matched to a gene: 5. The CDR3 is CASSLDPGTGQETQYF. In nucleotides, the CDR3 is TGTGCCAGCAGCTTAGACCCAGGGACAGGCCAAGAGACCCAGTACTTC.

This chain joins TRBV11-3 and TRBJ2-3; 7 bases are shared with TRBD1. From germline, CDR1 is SGHNT and CDR2 YENEEA. The CDR3 has 16 residues. The ends lost 5 bases at V and 0 bases at J; junction bases unmatched: 8. CDR3 nucleotide sequence: TGTGCCAGCAGCCCCGGCCTGGACAGGAGCACAGATACGCAGTATTTT. Amino acids: CASSPGLDRSTDTQYF.

This clonotype showed up many times. The rearrangement uses TRBV29-1 and TRBJ2-2; 11 nucleotides agree with TRBD2. CDR3 length: 16 amino acids. Per the germline V gene, CDR1 is SQVTM and CDR2 is ANQGSEA. The junction had 4 bases not matched to a gene; V was cut back by 4 bases and J by 0 bases. The CDR3 sequence is CSVGLAGGANTGELFF. The DNA for the CDR3 is TGCAGCGTTGGGCTAGCGGGGGGCGCGAACACCGGGGAGCTGTTTTTT.

Regarding this clonotype: It may be a read error: a sequence one base away is much more abundant. The chain carries TRBV27 and TRBJ2-7, with D tentatively TRBD1 or TRBD2 (5 bases each). Trimming left V 10 bases short and J 3 bases short, with 13 bases between. This CDR3 has 12 residues. Germline V gene lookup returns CDR1 MNHEY and CDR2 SMNVEV (reference sequence). CDR3: CATRDGYYEQYF. The CDR3 DNA reads as TGTGCCACCCGGGACGGGTACTACGAGCAGTACTTC.

This clonotype was detected ten times or more. The chain carries TRBV7-2 and TRBJ2-7; 10 nucleotides match TRBD1. CDR1 and CDR2 (germline): SGHTA, FQGNSA. The CDR3 consists of 15 residues. V was pared by 0 bases and J by 3 bases, with 2 bases of the junction left unmatched. CDR3 bases: TGTGCCAGCAGCTTAGCCGGGACAGGGGTCTACGAGCAGTACTTC. Amino acid sequence: CASSLAGTGVYEQYF.

In this sample, this clonotype turned up many times. V usage is TRBV15 and J usage is TRBJ1-2; 9 nucleotides align to TRBD1. This CDR3 has 15 residues. Germline lookup yields CDR1 LNHNV and CDR2 YYDKDF (reference sequence). With V trimmed by 5 bases and J by 8 bases, 12 bases remained unmatched. Here the CDR3 DNA reads TGTGCCACCAGCGAGGCCTTACAGGGGGCGCAGGGCTACACCTTC. It translates to CATSEALQGAQGYTF.

There are many counts of this clonotype. V is TRBV7-6 and J is TRBJ2-1; 7 bases are shared with TRBD2. The CDR3 is 16 amino acids. Germline CDR1 reads SGHVS; CDR2 reads FNYEAQ. The V segment lost 1 base and the J segment 4 bases; nucleotides outside the gene matches: 7. CDR3 sequence (DNA): TGTGCCAGCAGCTTAGGCGGGCTAGCGGTATACAATGAGCAGTTCTTC. It specifies CASSLGGLAVYNEQFF.

This clonotype was found many times. This chain joins TRBV28 and TRBJ2-5, with D perhaps TRBD1 or TRBD2 (6 bases each). This CDR3 region has 15 residues. V shed 4 bases and J shed 9 bases, with 21 bases lying between them. Germline V CDR1 and CDR2: MDHEN, SYDVKM. CDR3 protein: CASSSGQRGRNAQYF. CDR3 nucleotides: TGTGCCAGCAGTTCCGGACAGAGAGGGAGGAATGCCCAGTACTTC.

This clonotype was seen at least ten times. The chain couples TRBV28 to TRBJ1-5; D remains unclear. The CDR3 extends over 16 amino acids. The germline gives CDR1 MDHEN, CDR2 SYDVKM. Deletions cut 2 bases from V and 0 bases from J, with 11 bases between. The CDR3 loop is CASSLGYGNSNQPQHF. As DNA, the CDR3 is TGTGCCAGCAGTTTAGGTTACGGTAATAGCAATCAGCCCCAGCATTTT.

Only a few counts were recorded for this clonotype. The gene calls are TRBV29-1 and TRBJ2-2; D gene ambiguous. CDR3 length: 12 amino acids. Trimming took 4 bases from V and 6 from J, leaving 9 bases between them. Germline loops: CDR1 SQVTM, CDR2 ANQGSEA. As DNA, the CDR3 is TGCAGCGTTGTATTTATGCCCGGGGAGCTGTTTTTT. The encoded protein is CSVVFMPGELFF.

This clonotype was counted many times. The V call is TRBV7-6, the J call TRBJ2-5; unclear D gene. This CDR3 comprises 13 residues. Germline V gives CDR1 SGHVS, CDR2 FNYEAQ. V lost 5 bases to trimming and J lost 0 bases, with 7 bases between them. CDR3 region: CASSETYQETQYF. CDR3 coding DNA: TGTGCCAGCAGCGAGACGTACCAAGAGACCCAGTACTTC.

The chain carries TRBV7-6 and TRBJ2-7, with D maybe TRBD1 (6 bases). This CDR3 has 18 amino acids. Trimming left V 2 bases short and J 4 bases short, with 24 bases between. The germline CDR1 and CDR2 sequences are SGHVS and FNYEAQ. Here the CDR3 DNA reads TGTGCCAGCAGCTTATGGGTTCAGGCGACAGGCGGTTCGTACGAGCAGTACTTC. It encodes CASSLWVQATGGSYEQYF.

This clonotype was seen ten or more times. This chain uses TRBV7-8 with TRBJ2-1; no clear D. V was pared by 6 bases and J by 4 bases, with 19 bases between. Looked up from germline, CDR1 is SGHVS and CDR2 is FQNEAQ. This CDR3 is built from 16 residues. The CDR3 region has the DNA TGTGCCAGCAGAGGGTCACTGGGGAAAGGTTACAATGAGCAGTTCTTC. Translation gives CASRGSLGKGYNEQFF.

This clonotype has at least ten counts. CDR3 in amino acids: CASSGPGQGNEQYF. The CDR3 bases are TGCGCCAGCAGCGGACCGGGACAGGGAAACGAGCAGTACTTC. V and J are TRBV5-1 and TRBJ2-7; 9 nucleotides align to TRBD1. The V gene end was trimmed by 4 bases and the J gene end by 5 bases; junction bases not matched to a gene: 7. This CDR3 has 14 amino acids. Looked up from germline, CDR1 is SGHRS and CDR2 is YFSETQ.

At least ten counts were recorded for this clonotype. V usage is TRBV5-1 and J usage is TRBJ2-7; TRBD2 matches 10 bases. CDR3 length: 15 residues. After removal of 2 bases from V and 5 bases from J, the junction contained 7 bases not matched to a gene. In germline, CDR1 is SGHRS, CDR2 YFSETQ. CDR3 region: CASSFQREGLNEQYF. In DNA form, the CDR3 reads TGCGCCAGCAGCTTCCAGCGGGAGGGCCTCAACGAGCAGTACTTC.